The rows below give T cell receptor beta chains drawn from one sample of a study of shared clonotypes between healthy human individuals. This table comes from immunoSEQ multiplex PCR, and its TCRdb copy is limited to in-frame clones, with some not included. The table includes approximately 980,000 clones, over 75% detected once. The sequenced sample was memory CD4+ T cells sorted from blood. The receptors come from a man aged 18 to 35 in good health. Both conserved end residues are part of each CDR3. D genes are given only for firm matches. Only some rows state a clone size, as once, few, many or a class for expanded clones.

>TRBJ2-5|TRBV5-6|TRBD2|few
TGTGCCAGCAGCACCGGCCGGCGGGGGGGCCAAGAGACCCAGTACTTC
CASSTGRRGGQETQYF
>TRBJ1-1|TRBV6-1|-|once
TGTGCCAGCAACCTCCAGGCAGGGACGGGGACTGAAGCTTTCTTT
CASNLQAGTGTEAFF
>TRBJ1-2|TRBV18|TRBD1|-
TGTGCCAGCTCACCTTACGAGACAGGGACTTCTGGCTACACCTTC
CASSPYETGTSGYTF
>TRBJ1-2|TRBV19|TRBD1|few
TGTGCCAGTAGGGAACAGGGGGGCTATGGCTACACCTTC
CASREQGGYGYTF
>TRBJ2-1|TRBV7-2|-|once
TGTGCCAGCAGCTTAGCCGACAAAGTTAGAGCCCTTCCTAGTGAGCAGTTCTTC
CASSLADKVRALPSEQFF
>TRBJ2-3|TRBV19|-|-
TGTGCCAGTACCCCGGGACGGATCACAGATACGCAGTATTTT
CASTPGRITDTQYF
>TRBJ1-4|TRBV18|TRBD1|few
TGTGCCAGCTCGCAAGGGGGCCACGGTGAAAAACTGTTTTTT
CASSQGGHGEKLFF
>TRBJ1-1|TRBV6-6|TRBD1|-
TGTGCCAGCAGAGGGACAGGGGGCTCGAACACTGAAGCTTTCTTT
CASRGTGGSNTEAFF
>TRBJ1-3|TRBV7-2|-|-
TGTGCCAGCAGCTTAGTGTCAGGGAGTGGAAACACCATATATTTT
CASSLVSGSGNTIYF
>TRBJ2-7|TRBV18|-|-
TGTGCCAGCTCAGGGGCCTCCTACGAGCAGTACTTC
CASSGASYEQYF
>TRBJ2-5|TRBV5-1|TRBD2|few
TGCGCCAGCAGCTTGGAAGGGAGGGCGAAAGAGACCCAGTACTTC
CASSLEGRAKETQYF
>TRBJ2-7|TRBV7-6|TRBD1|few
TGTGCCAGCAGCTCGCCGACAGGGGGCAACGAGCAGTACTTC
CASSSPTGGNEQYF
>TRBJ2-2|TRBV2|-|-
TGTGCCAGCAGTGAAACTGGTTCGAACACCGGGGAGCTGTTTTTT
CASSETGSNTGELFF
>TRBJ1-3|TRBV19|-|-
TGTGCCAGTAGTATTCTGCAGGGGAACTCTGGAAACACCATATATTTT
CASSILQGNSGNTIYF
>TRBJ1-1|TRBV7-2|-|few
TGTGCCAGCAGCCCCAGGGAAGGGATTGAAGCTTTCTTT
CASSPREGIEAFF
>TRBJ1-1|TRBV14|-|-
TGTGCCAGCAGCCAAGTACGGGTTGGGACTGAAGCTTTCTTT
CASSQVRVGTEAFF
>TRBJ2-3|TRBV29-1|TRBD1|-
TGCAGCGTTGATGGACAGGGTATCCTCACAGATACGCAGTATTTT
CSVDGQGILTDTQYF
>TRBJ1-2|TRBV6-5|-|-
TGTGCCAGCCGACAATCGGGGGCTTCGGAAGGCTACACCTTC
CASRQSGASEGYTF
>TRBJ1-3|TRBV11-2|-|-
TGTGCCAGCAGCTTAGATCGGGGGGCACTTGGAAACACCATATATTTT
CASSLDRGALGNTIYF
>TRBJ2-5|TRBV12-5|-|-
TGTGCTAGTGGCCAGGACAGTTCCGAGACCCAGTACTTC
CASGQDSSETQYF
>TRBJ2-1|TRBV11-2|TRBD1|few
TGTGCCAGCACTCGACAGGGAAACAATGAGCAGTTCTTC
CASTRQGNNEQFF
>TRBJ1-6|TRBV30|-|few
TGTGCCTGGAGTGCCCAGGGACGGTCACCCCTCCACTTT
CAWSAQGRSPLHF
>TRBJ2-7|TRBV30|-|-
TGTGCCTGGAGACAACAGGGAAATGGCGAGCAGTACTTC
CAWRQQGNGEQYF
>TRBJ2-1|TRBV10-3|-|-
TGTGCCATCACGGCTGACAGGGAGCAGTTCTTC
CAITADREQFF
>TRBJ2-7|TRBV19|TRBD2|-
TGTGCCAGTAGTATTGGGACTAGCGGGAGGGGCCAACGGGCCTACGAGCAGTACTTC
CASSIGTSGRGQRAYEQYF
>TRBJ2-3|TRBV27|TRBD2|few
TGTGCCAGCAGTCTTAGCGGGGGGGGCCAAGATACGCAGTATTTT
CASSLSGGGQDTQYF
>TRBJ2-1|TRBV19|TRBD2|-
TGTGCCAGTAGTCTTGGACTAGCTGGAGTTGAGCAGTTCTTC
CASSLGLAGVEQFF
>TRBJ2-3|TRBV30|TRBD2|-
TGTGCCTGGAATCTAGCGGGCAGCACAGATACGCAGTATTTT
CAWNLAGSTDTQYF